Below are 17 T cell receptor beta chains sequenced from a single sample in a study of T cell changes during pregnancy in multiple sclerosis. Measured with immunoSEQ multiplex PCR; TCRdb has only the in-frame clones, and not every one. Of tens of thousands of clones listed, about nine tenths were seen once; the top ten hold more than 1.5%. The sequencing here drew on peripheral blood, taken after pregnancy. These receptors came from a female donor with multiple sclerosis, enrolled in a pregnancy study.

V gene TRBV7-2 combines with J gene TRBJ2-7; 9 nucleotides align to TRBD2. The CDR3 is made up of 15 amino acids. Unmatched junction bases numbered 2, after V lost 1 base and J lost 1 base. Per the germline V gene, CDR1 is SGHTA and CDR2 is FQGNSA. The CDR3 nucleotides are TGTGCCAGCAGCTTAGGGCGGGGGGGGTCCTACGAGCAGTACTTC. Protein: CASSLGRGGSYEQYF.

The gene calls are TRBV7-8 and TRBJ2-1; 7 positions match TRBD2. V lost 0 bases, J lost 4 bases, and 3 bases stayed unmatched. Germline loops: CDR1 SGHVS, CDR2 FQNEAQ. The CDR3 extends over 15 amino acids. This CDR3 is CASSLAAGSYNEQFF. DNA for the CDR3: TGTGCCAGCAGCTTAGCAGCGGGGAGTTACAATGAGCAGTTCTTC.

The chain carries TRBV7-3 and TRBJ2-2, with 8 bases matching TRBD2. With 2 bases clipped from V and 1 base from J, the junction kept 0 bases outside the gene matches. This CDR3 has 15 amino acids. CDR1 is SGHTA and CDR2 is FQGTGA in the germline V gene. Here the CDR3 DNA reads TGTGCCAGCAGCTTAGCGGGGGGGAACACCGGGGAGCTGTTTTTT. Translated, it gives CASSLAGGNTGELFF.

This sequence joins TRBV4-2 and TRBJ2-2; the D is unclear. CDR3 size: 15 residues. Trimming removed 1 base at V and 2 bases at J, with 8 bases between. CDR1 is LGHNA and CDR2 is YNFKEQ in the germline V gene. CDR3 region: CASSQVGENTGELFF. CDR3 in DNA: TGTGCCAGCAGCCAAGTAGGAGAAAACACCGGGGAGCTGTTTTTT.

The chain carries TRBV7-2 and TRBJ1-6; a possible D gene is TRBD1 (5 bases). CDR3 length: 15 amino acids. Per germline, CDR1 SGHTA and CDR2 FQGNSA. Trimming cost V 1 base and J 10 bases, with 14 bases left between them. CDR3 in DNA: TGTGCCAGCAGCTTAGAAGGGCAGGGTCGCTCACCCCTCCACTTT. It is translated as CASSLEGQGRSPLHF.

The genes are TRBV9 and TRBJ1-2; no clear D gene. The CDR3 is 16 amino acids. Trimming removed 0 bases from V and 7 bases from J, with 19 bases in between. Germline V gives CDR1 SGDLS, CDR2 YYNGEE. The CDR3 sequence is CASSVGSRPYEGGYTF. The CDR3 nucleotides read TGTGCCAGCAGCGTAGGGAGCAGGCCCTACGAGGGTGGCTACACCTTC.

The CDR3 loop is CASSVVGRWDNMNTEAFF. CDR3 coding DNA: TGTGCCAGCAGCGTAGTAGGGCGGTGGGACAACATGAACACTGAAGCTTTCTTT. V usage is TRBV9 and J usage is TRBJ1-1, with D perhaps TRBD1 (6 bases). Trimming took off 0 bases at V and 0 bases at J, with 18 bases between the two ends. This CDR3 has 18 amino acids. Germline CDR1 is SGDLS and CDR2 is YYNGEE.

The chain couples TRBV5-6 to TRBJ1-2, with 7 bases that match TRBD1. Germline lookup yields CDR1 SGHDT and CDR2 YYEEEE. V shed 2 bases, J shed 2 bases, and the junction held 3 bases outside the gene matches. This CDR3 contains 14 residues. CDR3 in DNA: TGTGCCAGCAGCTTAGCAGGGGGAAACTATGGCTACACCTTC. Protein product: CASSLAGGNYGYTF.

The chain combines TRBV5-1 with TRBJ2-7; a weak D match, TRBD1 (5 bases). Germline V gene data show CDR1 as SGHRS and CDR2 as YFSETQ. The CDR3 loop spans 13 amino acids. Trimming cost V 5 bases and J 6 bases, with 15 bases left between them. DNA for the CDR3: TGCGCCAGCAGTGTCCGGTCAGGGATCGAGCAGTACTTC. Translation gives CASSVRSGIEQYF.

CDR3 residues: CASSPNPPPGATEAFF. CDR3 DNA sequence: TGTGCCAGCAGTCCCAACCCCCCCCCGGGTGCGACTGAAGCTTTCTTT. The chain uses TRBV25-1 and TRBJ1-1, with D unclear. Germline CDR1 MGHDK, CDR2 SYGVNS. Trimming took 5 bases from V and 5 from J, leaving 21 bases between them. This CDR3 has 16 residues. Full variable domain (rest looked up from reference TRBV25-1 and TRBJ1-1): EADIYQTPRYLVIGTGKKITLECSQTMGHDKMYWYQQDPGMELHLIHYSYGVNSTEKGDLSSESTVSRIRTEHFPLTLESARPSHTSQYLCASSPNPPPGATEAFFGQGTRLTVV.

This chain uses TRBV5-1 with TRBJ2-7, with TRBD2 as a possible D gene (7 bases). CDR1 SGHRS and CDR2 YFSETQ come from the germline V gene. V was pared by 2 bases and J by 7 bases, with 16 bases between. The CDR3 extends over 14 amino acids. CDR3 in DNA: TGCGCCAGCAGCTTAGGGGGGGCGGACGGTGAGCAGTACTTC. It specifies CASSLGGADGEQYF.

This rearrangement joins TRBV21-1 to TRBJ2-7; the listed D gene, TRBD1, was not tested against the DNA. TRBV21-1 is a documented pseudogene. CDR3 length equals 12 residues. The DNA for the CDR3 is TGTGCCAGCAGCAAAACACCCTACGAGCAGTACTTC. Its protein is CASSKTPYEQYF.

This sequence joins TRBV6-6 and TRBJ2-7, with D uncertain. CDR3 length equals 12 residues. V was clipped by 7 bases and J by 0 bases, with 7 bases between them. Germline V gene lookup returns CDR1 MNHNY and CDR2 SVGAGI (reference sequence). The CDR3 DNA sequence: TGTGCCAGCACTGATAGCTCCTACGAGCAGTACTTC. Translating it yields CASTDSSYEQYF.

The J gene is TRBJ1-3, the V gene TRBV5-1, with a possible D match to TRBD1 (6 bases). This CDR3 region has 14 residues. Germline V gene data show CDR1 as SGHRS and CDR2 as YFSETQ. Deletions cut 6 bases from V and 2 bases from J, with 12 bases between. CDR3 nucleotides: TGCGCCAGCAAGGCAGGGGTCCCTGGAAACACCATATATTTT. Its translation: CASKAGVPGNTIYF.

This sequence joins TRBV9 and TRBJ2-2, with D possibly matching TRBD1 (6 bases). The CDR3 has 17 residues. V lost 2 bases and J lost 1, with 15 bases in between. Per germline, CDR1 SGDLS and CDR2 YYNGEE. The CDR3 reads CASSVQSGTQNTGELFF. The CDR3 DNA reads TGTGCCAGCAGCGTCCAGTCCGGGACACAGAACACCGGGGAGCTGTTTTTT.

With respect to this clone: Other DNA variants within this sample encode the same CDR3. This chain joins TRBV5-1 and TRBJ2-5, with 8 bases matching TRBD2. Germline CDR1 is SGHRS and CDR2 is YFSETQ. The CDR3 runs 14 residues. The trim removed 3 bases at V and 1 base at J, leaving 2 bases unmatched. The CDR3 DNA is TGCGCCAGCAGCTCAGGGACTAGCCAAGAGACCCAGTACTTC. Residues: CASSSGTSQETQYF.

V is TRBV4-3 and J is TRBJ2-7; 7 nucleotides match TRBD1. The CDR3 has 16 residues. The J segment lost 3 bases and the V segment lost 2 bases, leaving 10 bases of the junction unmatched. The germline gives CDR1 LGHNA, CDR2 YSLEER. In DNA form, the CDR3 reads TGCGCCAGCAGCCAAACCTTCCACCGGGACAGCTACGAGCAGTACTTC. This translates into CASSQTFHRDSYEQYF.